A single sample gave rise to the 8 T cell receptor beta chains below, sequenced in a study of shared clonotypes between healthy human individuals. The repertoire was sequenced with immunoSEQ multiplex PCR; TCRdb's copy has only in-frame clones and lacks some. This sample has some 2,500,000 clones, with under 95% found just once. The sequencing sample was made of naive CD4+ T cells from PBMCs. Subset here: CD45RA+ positively selected. Receptors were obtained from a man aged 18 to 35 in good health. Some clones in this sample may be carry-over from other donors' samples.

The rearrangement links TRBV20-1 to TRBJ2-7, with 8 bases lining up with TRBD1. The CDR3 extends over 11 amino acids. From germline, CDR1 is DFQATT and CDR2 SNEGSKA (reference sequence). The ends lost 5 bases at V and 11 bases at J; junction bases unmatched: 8. The CDR3 DNA is TGCAGTGCTCGTGGACAGGGTTTGGAGTACTTC. Its translation: CSARGQGLEYF.

The V and J genes are TRBV6-1 and TRBJ1-2; the D is unclear. V was clipped by 7 bases and J by 8 bases, with 20 bases between them. Germline lookup yields CDR1 MNHNS and CDR2 SASEGT. CDR3 length: 14 amino acids. The CDR3 DNA reads TGTGCCAGCACTCCCGACGGACTTATCGGGGGCTACACCTTC. Protein sequence: CASTPDGLIGGYTF.

The chain recombines TRBV9 with TRBJ2-3; 7 bases are a match to TRBD2. The germline gives CDR1 SGDLS, CDR2 YYNGEE. V dropped 3 bases and J dropped 0; count of bases not matched to a gene: 7. The CDR3 consists of 16 residues. The CDR3 here is CASSGRSGDSTDTQYF. In DNA form, the CDR3 reads TGTGCCAGCAGCGGACGGAGCGGGGACAGCACAGATACGCAGTATTTT.

This chain connects TRBV9 to TRBJ2-7, with 7 bases that match TRBD1. Germline assignment: CDR1 SGDLS and CDR2 YYNGEE. This CDR3 comprises 15 residues. J was trimmed by 2 bases and V by 4 bases; bases with no gene match: 9. The CDR3 sequence: CASSPRQGKAYEQYF. The CDR3 nucleotides are TGTGCCAGCAGCCCACGACAGGGTAAGGCCTACGAGCAGTACTTC.

The CDR3 DNA reads as TGTGCCAGCACCCGTGGGCCGGTTGCCGGGGAGCTGTTTTTT. Translated: CASTRGPVAGELFF. The chain carries TRBV7-2 and TRBJ2-2; the D is unclear. V was cut by 7 bases and J by 6 bases, with 15 bases left in between. In germline, CDR1 is SGHTA, CDR2 FQGNSA. The CDR3 loop spans 14 amino acids.

The chain joins TRBV5-1 to TRBJ2-5, with 7 positions matching TRBD2. V was clipped by 8 bases and J by 2 bases; unmatched bases: 9. Germline V CDR1 and CDR2: SGHRS, YFSETQ. The CDR3 has 14 residues. Here the CDR3 reads CASTLGTTQETQYF. The DNA of the CDR3 is TGCGCCAGTACCCTCGGGACTACTCAAGAGACCCAGTACTTC.

The chain carries TRBV7-2 and TRBJ1-5; no clear D gene. The germline V gene encodes CDR1 SGHTA and CDR2 FQGNSA. Trimming left V 0 bases short and J 0 bases short, with 6 bases between. The CDR3 extends over 15 amino acids. The CDR3 loop is CASSLAVYSNQPQHF. The CDR3, as DNA: TGTGCCAGCAGCTTAGCGGTGTATAGCAATCAGCCCCAGCATTTT.

This chain uses TRBV6-4 with TRBJ1-1, with TRBD1 matching 7 bases. Germline CDR1 is MRHNA and CDR2 is SNTAGT. This CDR3 spans 13 amino acids. J gave up 1 base and V 6 bases, and 2 bases lay outside the gene matches. CDR3 sequence: CASSTGENTEAFF. The CDR3 DNA reads as TGTGCCAGCAGCACAGGGGAGAACACTGAAGCTTTCTTT.